The source of this T cell receptor (beta chain) is a study of radiation and T cells in renal cell carcinoma. Broader study findings: In blood, top tumor clones expanded by 2 weeks, shrinking by 4.

Generated by immunoSEQ multiplex PCR, the TCRdb table keeps only in-frame clones and is missing some. The sample lists approximately 90,000 clones, around 88% occurring once. Comment on this clone: Its antigen is not known.

Documented time point: baseline pretreatment blood. Treatment given: 15 Gy SBRT to primary tumor, nephrectomy 4 weeks later. This CDR3 region has 15 residues. The V gene's germline CDR1 is MNHNS and CDR2 SASEGT. V gave up 0 bases and J gave up 8 bases, with 13 bases separating them. This material consisted of blood, taken from a patient whose treatment included radiotherapy and nephrectomy. The TCR was taken from a man between 50 and 59 years old with renal cell carcinoma. This chain uses TRBV6-1 with TRBJ2-2; D unresolved. In nucleotides, the CDR3 is TGTGCCAGCAGTGAAGCAGTCAGCCCCCTTGGGGAGCTGTTTTTT. It codes for CASSEAVSPLGELFF.